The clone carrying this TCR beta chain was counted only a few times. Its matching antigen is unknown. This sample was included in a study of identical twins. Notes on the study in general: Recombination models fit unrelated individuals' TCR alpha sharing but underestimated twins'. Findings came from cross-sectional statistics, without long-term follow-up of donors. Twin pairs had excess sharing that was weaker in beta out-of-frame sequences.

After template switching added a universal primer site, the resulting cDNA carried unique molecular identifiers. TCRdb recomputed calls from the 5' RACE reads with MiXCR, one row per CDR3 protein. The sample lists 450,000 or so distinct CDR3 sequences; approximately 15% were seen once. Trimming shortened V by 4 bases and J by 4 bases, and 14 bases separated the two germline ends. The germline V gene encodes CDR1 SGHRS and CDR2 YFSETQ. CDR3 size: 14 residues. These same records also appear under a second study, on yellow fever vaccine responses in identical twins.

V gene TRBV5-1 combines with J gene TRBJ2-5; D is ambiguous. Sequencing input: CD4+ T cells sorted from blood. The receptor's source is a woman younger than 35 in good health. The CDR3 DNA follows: TGCGCCAGCAGCGTCGGCACACCTTTAGAGACCCAGTACTTC. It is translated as CASSVGTPLETQYF.